Listed here are 14 T cell receptor beta chains from one sample, sequenced in a study of T cells in women clearing cervical HPV infection. TCRdb's copy holds only in-frame clones and misses some; the assay was immunoSEQ multiplex PCR. Recorded for this sample: approximately 30,000 clones. The sample consisted of blood buffy coat. The receptors here all came from a woman between 18 and 70 years old with a cervical HPV16 infection that either progressed to CIN3+ or cleared (not recorded which).

For this clone: The read comes to an end 3 residues before the CDR3 does, leaving the germline J gene to fill in the end. The genes are TRBV20-1 and TRBJ1-1; TRBD1 is a possible D gene (5 bases). This CDR3 comprises 14 residues. Per the germline V gene, CDR1 is DFQATT and CDR2 is SNEGSKA (reference sequence). The V and J ends lost 0 bases and 3 bases respectively, with 11 bases between them. The DNA read from the CDR3 is TGCAGTGCTAGAGATGCAGGGCGAGACACTGAA. It translates to CSARDAGRDTE. Given in full, the CDR3 is CSARDAGRDTEAFF.

In the case of this clone: The missing CDR3 end, 3 residues past where the read stops, is filled in from the germline J gene. The V and J genes are TRBV11-3 and TRBJ2-3, with D possibly matching TRBD1 (5 bases). The V end lost 1 base, the J end lost 3 bases, and 8 bases lay between the germline ends. The CDR3 runs to 14 residues. CDR1 SGHNT and CDR2 YENEEA come from the germline V gene. CDR3 sequence reads: CASSLVSGTDTQYF. CDR3 bases read: TGTGCCAGCAGCTTAGTTTCAGGGACAGATACG.

With regard to this clone: The observed sequence ends 3 residues before the CDR3 terminus, with the missing tail filled in from the germline J gene. V is TRBV6-1 and J is TRBJ1-2; TRBD1 might be the D (6 bases). The CDR3 is 15 amino acids. CDR1 is MNHNS and CDR2 is SASEGT in the germline V gene. The part of the CDR3 DNA that was read is TGTGCCAGCAGTGAAGATATCACAGGGCGTCCGGGC. It specifies CASSEDITGRPG. The full CDR3 sequence reads CASSEDITGRPGYTF.

The sequenced CDR3 bases are TGTGCCAGCAGTGAACAGGGTGCACAAAATCAGCCC. It is translated as CASSEQGAQNQP. The full CDR3 protein reads CASSEQGAQNQPQHF. This chain links TRBV6-1 with TRBJ1-5; weak D call: TRBD1 (5 bases). The CDR3 goes on 3 residues after the read ends, and that part is filled in from the germline J gene. The germline V gene encodes CDR1 MNHNS and CDR2 SASEGT. This CDR3 has 15 amino acids. V lost 2 bases and J lost 4, with 12 bases in between.

About this clone: The read stops 3 residues short of the end of the CDR3; the missing end is completed from the germline J gene. The V and J genes are TRBV18 and TRBJ2-1, with D unclear. CDR1 and CDR2 from the germline V gene are KGHSH and LQKENI. V shed 5 bases and J shed 9 bases, with 5 bases lying between them. This CDR3 has 10 residues. CDR3 protein: CASSGPEQFF. CDR3 bases read: TGTGCCAGCTCAGGGCCTGAG.

On this clone itself: The read gets to within 3 residues of the CDR3 end, and the germline J gene fills in the rest. The J gene is TRBJ1-2, the V gene TRBV18; D gene unclear. The CDR3 covers 15 residues. CDR1 KGHSH and CDR2 LQKENI come from the germline V gene. CDR3 amino acids: CASSPGRGESYDYTF. The sequenced part of the CDR3 DNA is TGTGCCAGCTCACCAGGTCGCGGGGAGTCCTACGAC.

As regards this clone: The CDR3 extends 3 residues past the end of the read, so its final part is completed from the germline J gene. The chain recombines TRBV7-9 with TRBJ2-4; the D gene is possibly TRBD1 (5 bases). The germline CDR1 and CDR2 sequences are SEHNR and FQNEAQ (reference sequence). The CDR3 contains 14 residues. Incomplete CDR3 DNA: TGTGCCAGCAGCTTAGGGGGCAGTTCTTATGGT. It is translated as CASSLGGSSYG. The entire CDR3 protein reads CASSLGGSSYGQYF.

As concerns this clone: Coverage ceases 3 residues before the CDR3 finishes, and the germline J gene fills in the end. The rearrangement links TRBV18 to TRBJ2-7; D is uncertain. The length of the CDR3 is 12 residues. Trimming removed 6 bases from V and 3 bases from J, with 9 bases in between. CDR1 and CDR2 from the germline V gene are KGHSH and LQKENI. This CDR3 is CASSDLDYEQYF. The CDR3 bases that were read are TGTGCCAGCTCCGACTTGGACTACGAG. The full variable domain, completed using reference TRBV18 and TRBJ2-7, is NAGVMQNPRHLVRRRGQEARLRCSPMKGHSHVYWYRQLPEEGLKFMVYLQKENIIDESGMPKERFSAEFPKEGPSILRIQQVVRGDSAAYFCASSDLDYEQYFGPGTRLTVT.

As regards this clone: With the read ending 3 residues before the CDR3 end, the germline J gene is used to fill in that end. V and J are TRBV5-1 and TRBJ2-7; D is undetermined. The germline V gene has CDR1 SGHRS and CDR2 YFSETQ. V gave up 2 bases and J gave up 5 bases, with 8 bases separating them. The CDR3 totals 12 residues. The CDR3 bases that were read are TGCGCCAGCAGCTTCTCCTCGGACGAG. Encoded protein: CASSFSSDE. The complete CDR3 sequence is CASSFSSDEQYF.

Note on this clone: The CDR3 end lies 3 residues beyond the end of the read and is filled in from the germline J gene. The chain uses TRBV7-6 and TRBJ2-5; 10 positions agree with TRBD1. The CDR3 has 17 amino acids. CDR1 and CDR2 (germline): SGHVS, FNYEAQ. The V gene end was trimmed by 1 base and the J gene end by 1 base; junction bases not matched to a gene: 6. The CDR3 is CASSLGLTGGGQETQYF. The CDR3 bases that were read are TGTGCCAGCAGCTTAGGGTTGACAGGGGGCGGCCAAGAGACC.

A remark on this clone: Coverage ceases 3 residues before the CDR3 finishes, and the germline J gene fills in the end. The chain employs TRBV6-4 and TRBJ2-4; TRBD1 agrees at 7 bases. The CDR3 runs to 14 residues. Germline V gene sequence: CDR1 MRHNA, CDR2 SNTAGT. The CDR3 bases that were read are TGTGCCAGCAGCGCAACAGGGGAAGGAGAGACT. Encoded protein: CASSATGEGET. The full CDR3 is CASSATGEGETQYF.

The part of the CDR3 DNA that was read is TGTGCCACCATACAGGGGTACGAG. This encodes CATIQGYE. The entire CDR3 is CATIQGYEQYF. This chain links TRBV19 with TRBJ2-7, with 7 bases matching TRBD1. Read sequence stops 3 residues before the CDR3 end, and the germline J gene provides the missing end. Germline CDR1 reads LNHDA; CDR2 reads SQIVND (reference sequence). After removal of 10 bases from V and 4 bases from J, the junction contained 4 bases not matched to a gene. This CDR3 is 11 amino acids long.

As regards this clone: The read gets to within 3 residues of the CDR3 end, and the germline J gene fills in the rest. This sequence joins TRBV18 and TRBJ1-4; tentative D call: TRBD1 (6 bases). CDR3 size: 15 residues. Looked up from germline, CDR1 is KGHSH and CDR2 is LQKENI. V lost 1 base and J lost 1, with 7 bases in between. CDR3 DNA (partial): TGTGCCAGCTCACCACGAGGGGGAACTAATGAAAAA. Its translation is CASSPRGGTNEK. The complete CDR3 protein is CASSPRGGTNEKLFF.

As for this clone: The sequence runs out 3 residues before the end of the CDR3; the remainder is reconstructed from the germline J gene. The V call is TRBV2, the J call TRBJ2-3; D is perhaps TRBD2 (5 bases). The CDR3 covers 12 residues. CDR1 and CDR2 (germline): SNHLY, FYNNEI. With 6 bases removed from V and 2 bases from J, the gap between germline ends came to 6 bases. The covered CDR3 bases are TGTGCCAGCAGGAGGGTCACAGATACG. This encodes CASRRVTDT. The CDR3 as a whole reads CASRRVTDTQYF.